This passage covers 9 T cell receptor beta chains from one sample sequenced in a study of OX40 agonist ivuxolimab in advanced cancers. Only in-frame clones appear in the TCRdb table, and some are missing; sequencing was by immunoSEQ multiplex PCR. The sample comprises about 79,000 clones, around 90% of which are singletons, and around 6.5% rests with the top ten. Sequencing was performed on CD4+ or CD8+ T cells sorted from blood, taken in a trial of the OX40 agonist ivuxolimab. These receptors all stem from an adult with an advanced solid tumor such as melanoma, head and neck, liver or kidney cancer.

This clone was seen a few times. The rearrangement joins TRBV30 to TRBJ1-2, with TRBD1 matching over 10 bases. The V gene's germline CDR1 is GTSNPN and CDR2 SVGIG (reference sequence). The CDR3 spans 13 residues. The V segment lost 7 bases and the J segment 3 bases; nucleotides outside the gene matches: 5. This CDR3 is CASPGTGDYGYTF. In DNA, the CDR3 is TGTGCCTCCCCCGGGACAGGGGACTATGGCTACACCTTC.

The rearrangement links TRBV21-1 to TRBJ1-5. TRBV21-1 is designated a pseudogene. The CDR3 is 20 residues long. The CDR3 DNA sequence: TGTGCCAGCAGCAAAGGGAGCATAGGGAATCCCCTAGGAGGCAATCAGCCCCAGCATTTT. Amino acid sequence: CASSKGSIGNPLGGNQPQHF.

V gene TRBV10-1 combines with J gene TRBJ1-2; D uncertain. In germline, CDR1 is WNHNN, CDR2 SYGVQD (reference sequence). This CDR3 comprises 13 residues. V was pared by 3 bases and J by 7 bases, with 12 bases between. The CDR3, as DNA: TGCGCCAGCAGTGATTCTATGACGAGTGGCTACACCTTC. It is translated as CASSDSMTSGYTF.

V gene TRBV30 combines with J gene TRBJ1-3, with 8 bases matching TRBD1. The V gene end was trimmed by 5 bases and the J gene end by 3 bases; junction bases not matched to a gene: 3. There are 13 residues in the CDR3. The germline gives CDR1 GTSNPN, CDR2 SVGIG (reference sequence). The CDR3 nucleotides are TGTGCCTGGGACAGGGGAGGTGGAAACACCATATATTTT. This gives the protein CAWDRGGGNTIYF. Based on the CDR3 plus reference TRBV30 and TRBJ1-3, the full variable domain is SQTIHQWPATLVQPVGSPLSLECTVEGTSNPNLYWYRQAAGRGLQLLFYSVGIGQISSEVPQNLSASRPQDRQFILSSKKLLLSDSGFYLCAWDRGGGNTIYFGEGSWLTVV.

The J gene is TRBJ1-2, the V gene TRBV10-3, with 8 bases that match TRBD1. The V and J ends lost 1 base and 7 bases, in that order; junction bases with no gene match: 5. The CDR3 is made up of 14 amino acids. CDR1 is ENHRY, CDR2 SYGVKD, per germline. This chain's CDR3 is CAISEWTGSLGYTF. The CDR3 DNA follows: TGTGCCATCAGTGAGTGGACAGGGTCCCTTGGCTACACCTTC.

The chain carries TRBV14 and TRBJ1-1; 8 bases agree with TRBD1. J gave up 5 bases and V 4 bases, and 9 bases lay outside the gene matches. CDR1 and CDR2 from the germline V gene are SGHDN and FVKESK. The CDR3 length is 15 residues. The CDR3 coding sequence is TGTGCCAGCAGCCTACAGACAGGGGAATGGACTGAAGCTTTCTTT. It translates to CASSLQTGEWTEAFF.

The chain carries TRBV5-1 and TRBJ2-5, with TRBD1 as a possible D gene (5 bases). The germline V gene encodes CDR1 SGHRS and CDR2 YFSETQ. The CDR3 contains 19 residues. The V and J ends lost 3 bases and 4 bases respectively, with 28 bases between them. CDR3 coding DNA: TGCGCCAGCAGCTCAACCGGACGTGAGACAGCGCGAACGGGAGAGACCCAGTACTTC. Protein product: CASSSTGRETARTGETQYF.

The chain has TRBV21-1 and TRBJ2-1; the D call of TRBD2 is as the table states it, not checked on the DNA. TRBV21-1 is reported as a pseudogene. This CDR3 has 18 residues. CDR3 sequence: CASSKGFEGVAPYNEQFF. As DNA, the CDR3 is TGTGCCAGCAGCAAAGGGTTCGAGGGCGTTGCCCCCTACAATGAGCAGTTCTTC.

The gene calls are TRBV7-2 and TRBJ2-3; D is uncertain. The CDR3 runs 15 residues. Germline values: CDR1 SGHTA, CDR2 FQGNSA. Trimming cost V 2 bases and J 5 bases, with 14 bases left between them. The CDR3 here is CASSLPQIFGDTQYF. CDR3 nucleotide sequence: TGTGCCAGCAGCTTACCCCAAATATTTGGAGATACGCAGTATTTT.